This T cell receptor beta chain was observed in a study of response to subunit inactivated influenza vaccine. MiXCR, run by TCRdb on the RT-PCR reads, gives a single entry per CDR3 protein. The repertoire holds about 480,000 distinct CDR3 sequences, with roughly 9.8% as singletons. This clonotype occurred a few times. The CDR3 is 15 residues long. The V end was cut by 3 bases, the J end by 0 bases, with 13 bases between. The germline V gene encodes CDR1 DFQATT and CDR2 SNEGSKA (reference sequence). The specimen comprised PBMCs from blood, sampled about 6 weeks after vaccination. This chain connects TRBV20-1 to TRBJ2-3, with a tentative D call TRBD2 (5 bases). The TCR comes from a man aged 50-59 years who received an inactivated influenza vaccine. The chain's CDR3 is CSASGKTSSTDTQYF. The CDR3 DNA reads TGCAGTGCTAGCGGGAAGACGTCTAGCACAGATACGCAGTATTTT.